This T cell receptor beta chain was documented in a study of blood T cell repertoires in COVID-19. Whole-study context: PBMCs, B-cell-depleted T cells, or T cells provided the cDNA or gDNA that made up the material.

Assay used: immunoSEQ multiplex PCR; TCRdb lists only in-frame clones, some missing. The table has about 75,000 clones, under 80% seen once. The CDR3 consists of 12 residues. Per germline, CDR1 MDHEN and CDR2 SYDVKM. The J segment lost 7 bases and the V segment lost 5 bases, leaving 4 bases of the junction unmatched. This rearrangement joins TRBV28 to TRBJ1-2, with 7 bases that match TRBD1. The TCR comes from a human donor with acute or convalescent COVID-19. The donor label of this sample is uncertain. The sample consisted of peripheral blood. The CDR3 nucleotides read TGTGCCAGCAGTGTACAGGGGTTTGGCTACACCTTC. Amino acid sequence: CASSVQGFGYTF.